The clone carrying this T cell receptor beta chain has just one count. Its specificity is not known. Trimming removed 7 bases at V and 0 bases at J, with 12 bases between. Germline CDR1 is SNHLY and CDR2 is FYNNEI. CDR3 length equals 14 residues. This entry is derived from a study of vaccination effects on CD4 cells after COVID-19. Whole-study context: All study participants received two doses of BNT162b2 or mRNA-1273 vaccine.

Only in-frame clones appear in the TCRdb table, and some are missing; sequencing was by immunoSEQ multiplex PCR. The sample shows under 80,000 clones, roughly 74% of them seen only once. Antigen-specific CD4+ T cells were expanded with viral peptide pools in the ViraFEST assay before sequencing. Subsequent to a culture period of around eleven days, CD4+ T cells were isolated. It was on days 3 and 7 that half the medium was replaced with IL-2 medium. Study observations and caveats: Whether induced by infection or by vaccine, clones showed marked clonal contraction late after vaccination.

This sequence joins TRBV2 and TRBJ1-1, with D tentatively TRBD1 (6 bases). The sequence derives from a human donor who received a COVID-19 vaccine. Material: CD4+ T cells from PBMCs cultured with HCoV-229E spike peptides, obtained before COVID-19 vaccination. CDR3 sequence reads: CASKQGLMNTEAFF. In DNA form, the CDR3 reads TGTGCCAGCAAACAGGGCCTAATGAACACTGAAGCTTTCTTT. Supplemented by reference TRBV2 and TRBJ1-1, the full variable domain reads EPEVTQTPSHQVTQMGQEVILRCVPISNHLYFYWYRQILGQKVEFLVSFYNNEISEKSEIFDDQFSVERPDGSNFTLKIRSTKLEDSAMYFCASKQGLMNTEAFFGQGTRLTVV.